Listed below are T cell receptor beta chains from one sample, sequenced in a study of post-analysis software for immune sequencing data. TCRdb itself ran the PCR reads through MiXCR, one entry per CDR3 protein. The sample has under 900,000 distinct CDR3 sequences, approximately 57% seen once; the top ten hold 4.6%. The sample was blood. The receptors were gathered from a girl under 18 with multiple sclerosis. CDR3s include the opening cysteine and the closing phenylalanine or tryptophan. A D gene is named only where the DNA matches it firmly. The listing skips clone size in some rows; elsewhere it reads once, few, many or a size class.

CDR3 DNA	CDR3 protein	V gene	clone size	D gene	J gene
TGTGCCACCAGCAGGTCCAAAGGGCGCGAAAAACTGTTTTTT	CATSRSKGREKLFF	TRBV15	few	NA	TRBJ1-4
TGCGCCAGCAGCGCCCGGACTGGGGACAATGAGCAGTTCTTC	CASSARTGDNEQFF	TRBV5-1	once	NA	TRBJ2-1
TGCAGTGCTAGAGGCGGACTAGCGGACTCCTACGAGCAGTACTTC	CSARGGLADSYEQYF	TRBV20-1	NA	TRBD2	TRBJ2-7
TGTGCCAGCAGCTTGAACACAGATACGGAGTATTTT	CASSLNTDTEYF	TRBV12-3/TRBV12-4	NA	NA	TRBJ2-3
TGTGCCAGCAGCGTAATAGCGGGGGAGTGGAATACGCAGTATTTT	CASSVIAGEWNTQYF	TRBV9	NA	TRBD2	TRBJ2-3
TGCAGTGCTAGGGAGGCCGATAATTCACCCCTCCACTTT	CSAREADNSPLHF	TRBV20-1	NA	NA	TRBJ1-6
TGTGCCAGCAGTGACCCCGACAACTCCTACGAGCAGTACTTC	CASSDPDNSYEQYF	TRBV2	NA	NA	TRBJ2-7
TGTGCCACCAGCAGAGATCCGGGGGCTTCTATAGATGAGCAGTTCTTC	CATSRDPGASIDEQFF	TRBV15	few	NA	TRBJ2-1
TGTGCCAGCAGTTCCAGGGGCCCTAGGGAGACCCAGTACTTC	CASSSRGPRETQYF	TRBV28	few	NA	TRBJ2-5
TGCAGTGCCCTGGACAGGCCCTCCTCACCCCTCCACTTT	CSALDRPSSPLHF	TRBV20-1	few	TRBD1	TRBJ1-6
TGCAGGATAAGTAGAGGAGCCGACTACGAGCAGTACTTC	CRISRGADYEQYF	TRBV20-1	NA	NA	TRBJ2-7
TGTGCCAGCAGCCTACTCGGGCAGGAGCCCTACGAGCAGTACTTC	CASSLLGQEPYEQYF	TRBV3-1	NA	NA	TRBJ2-7